This T cell receptor beta chain is drawn from a study of shared clonotypes between healthy human individuals. Naive-designated CD8 cells lacked CD45RO, were positively enriched for CCR7, and omitted terminally differentiated effector memory CD45RA+ cells. The junction had 5 bases not matched to a gene; V was cut back by 2 bases and J by 7 bases. CDR1 is MGHDK, CDR2 SYGVNS, per germline. There are 15 residues in the CDR3. Several immunoSEQ plates held equal portions of the genomic DNA taken from each subset. TCRdb's table, derived via immunoSEQ multiplex PCR, lists solely in-frame clones and lacks some. The profile shows millions of clones, 90% to 95% of them singletons.

This TCR derives from a young man in good health. Some clones in this sample may be carry-over from other donors' samples. The sequencing sample was made of naive CD8+ T cells from PBMCs. The chain carries TRBV25-1 and TRBJ2-6, with 7 bases fitting TRBD1. The CDR3 bases are TGTGCCAGCAGTGAAACAGGGGCCTACGCCAACGTCCTGACTTTC. Translation gives CASSETGAYANVLTF.